This is a list of T cell receptor beta chains from one sample in a study of T-cell reconstitution after alpha-beta-depleted transplantation in children. One entry per CDR3 protein results from TCRdb running MiXCR on the PCR reads. The sample holds around 600,000 distinct CDR3 sequences; under 30% are singletons and the top ten take 14%. This material consisted of PBMCs, mostly from graft donor cells, taken 360 days after TCRalphabeta/CD19-depleted stem cell transplant. The receptors were gathered from a boy less than two years old who had a stem cell transplant for acute myeloid leukemia, so the T cells may come from the graft donor. CDR3s include the opening cysteine and the closing phenylalanine or tryptophan. D genes are given only for firm matches. For some rows the clone size is stated as once, few or many, or as a class when expanded; others skip it.

v_call	clone_size	d_call	j_call	cdr3_nt	cdr3_aa
TRBV15	NA	TRBD1	TRBJ2-3	TGTGCCACCAGCAGAGAAGGGACAGGGGGTTTCACAGATACGCAGTATTTT	CATSREGTGGFTDTQYF
TRBV20-1	few	TRBD1	TRBJ2-7	TGCAGTGCTAGAGGAGGGACAGGAAACTACGAGCAGTACTTC	CSARGGTGNYEQYF
TRBV6-2/TRBV6-3	NA	NA	TRBJ2-3	TGTGCCGGAAGGAGGAGCGGAGATACGCAGTATTTT	CAGRRSGDTQYF
TRBV4-3	few	TRBD1	TRBJ2-3	TGCGCCAGCAGCCAAGTCGGGACAGGAAACACAGATACGCAGTATTTT	CASSQVGTGNTDTQYF
TRBV27	NA	NA	TRBJ1-1	TGTGCCACTAGGGGGGGAACTGAAGCTTTCTTT	CATRGGTEAFF
TRBV28	many	TRBD1	TRBJ1-4	TGTGCCAGCACCGCCCTTCATGGGACAGGGGAAAAACTGTTTTTT	CASTALHGTGEKLFF
TRBV13	few	NA	TRBJ2-1	TGTGCCAGCAGCTTAGGACGGCGGGGCGGGTACAATGAGCAGTTCTTC	CASSLGRRGGYNEQFF
TRBV20-1	NA	TRBD1	TRBJ1-6	TGCAGTGCTAGACGGACAGGAATTGTGTTTTCACCCCTCCACTTT	CSARRTGIVFSPLHF
TRBV20-1	many	TRBD2	TRBJ2-1	TGCAGTGCTAGAGGAGTAGCGGGGAGGAATGAGCAGTTCTTC	CSARGVAGRNEQFF
TRBV11-3	few	NA	TRBJ2-1	TGTGCCAGCAGCTCCCCTAGACACAATGAGCAGTTCTTC	CASSSPRHNEQFF
TRBV29-1	NA	NA	TRBJ1-1	TGCAGCGTTGCGGGCGGGAACACTGAAGCTTTCTTT	CSVAGGNTEAFF
TRBV20-1	many	NA	TRBJ2-1	TGCAGTGTCAACGGGCGTACCTCCTACAATGAGCAGTTCTTC	CSVNGRTSYNEQFF
TRBV4-2	NA	NA	TRBJ1-4	TGTGCCAGCAGCCGAGCGATTGATGAAGGGGGGGAAAAACTGTTTTTT	CASSRAIDEGGEKLFF
TRBV27	NA	NA	TRBJ2-7	TGTGCCAGCAGTCCCGGGACATTCTACGAGCAGTACTTC	CASSPGTFYEQYF
TRBV12-3/TRBV12-4	NA	NA	TRBJ2-3	TGTGCCAGCAGTTTAGGGTGGAGTGGCACAGATACGCAGTATTTT	CASSLGWSGTDTQYF
TRBV12-5	NA	TRBD1	TRBJ1-2	TGTGCTAGTGGAATACTCGGGACAGGGAATGGCTACACCTTC	CASGILGTGNGYTF
TRBV24-1	few	TRBD1	TRBJ1-3	TGTGCCACCAAGACAGGGACCGGAAACACCATATATTTT	CATKTGTGNTIYF
TRBV7-2	many	TRBD2	TRBJ2-1	TGTGCCAGCAGCTTAGTCGTGTCTAGCGGGGCCTTTGGTGAGCAGTTCTTC	CASSLVVSSGAFGEQFF
TRBV5-5	few	NA	TRBJ2-1	TGTGCCAGCAGCTTGGATGGGAGCAGCTCCTACAATGAGCAGTTCTTC	CASSLDGSSSYNEQFF
TRBV4-3	few	TRBD2	TRBJ2-7	TGCGCCAGCAGCCAAGATAGTCCTAGCGGGGGCTACGAGCAGTACTTC	CASSQDSPSGGYEQYF
TRBV12-3/TRBV12-4	NA	TRBD1	TRBJ1-4	TGTGCCAGCAGTCCCCGGACAGGGGGGGCTGAAAAACTGTTTTTT	CASSPRTGGAEKLFF
TRBV12-3/TRBV12-4	many	NA	TRBJ1-1	TGTGCCAGCAGAGAACAGATGAACACTGAAGCTTTCTTT	CASREQMNTEAFF
TRBV12-3/TRBV12-4	NA	NA	TRBJ2-7	TGTGCCAGCAGATCTACGGGAGGCAGGGGGAGATCCTACGAGCAGTACTTC	CASRSTGGRGRSYEQYF
TRBV20-1	NA	NA	TRBJ2-4	TGCAGTGCCCCGATTCTAGGGGGGGAGTTCAAAAACATTCAGTACTTC	CSAPILGGEFKNIQYF
TRBV5-1	many	TRBD1	TRBJ1-4	TGCGCCAGCAGCTTAGACAGGGGGCCAGTATACGGGAATGAAAAACTGTTTTTT	CASSLDRGPVYGNEKLFF
TRBV20-1	few	TRBD2	TRBJ2-1	TGCAGTGCAAATAGCGGGGGGGCGGCGGAGCAGTTCTTC	CSANSGGAAEQFF
TRBV20-1	few	NA	TRBJ2-6	TGCAGTGCCCCGTCCCGGCCTGGGGCCAACGTCCTGACTTTC	CSAPSRPGANVLTF
TRBV12-3/TRBV12-4	many	TRBD1	TRBJ2-1	TGTGCCAGCAGTTTATCCTGGGACAGGGGTGATGAGCAGTTCTTC	CASSLSWDRGDEQFF